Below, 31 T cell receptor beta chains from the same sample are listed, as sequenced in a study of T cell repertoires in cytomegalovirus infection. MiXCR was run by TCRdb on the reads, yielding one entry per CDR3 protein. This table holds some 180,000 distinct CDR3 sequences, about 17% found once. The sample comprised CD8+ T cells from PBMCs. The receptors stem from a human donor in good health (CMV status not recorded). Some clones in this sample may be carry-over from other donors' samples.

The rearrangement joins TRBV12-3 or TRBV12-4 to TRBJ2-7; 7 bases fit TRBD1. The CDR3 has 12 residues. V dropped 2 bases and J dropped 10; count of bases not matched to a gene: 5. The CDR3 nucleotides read TGTGCCAGCAGTTTAATGGACAGGCTACAGTACTTC. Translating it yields CASSLMDRLQYF.

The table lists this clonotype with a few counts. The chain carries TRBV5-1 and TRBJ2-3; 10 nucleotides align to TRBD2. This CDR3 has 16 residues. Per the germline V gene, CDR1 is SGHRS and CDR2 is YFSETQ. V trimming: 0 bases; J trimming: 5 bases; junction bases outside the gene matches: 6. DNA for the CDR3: TGCGCCAGCAGCTTGGATAGCGGGGGGCCCGGAGATACGCAGTATTTT. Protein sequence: CASSLDSGGPGDTQYF. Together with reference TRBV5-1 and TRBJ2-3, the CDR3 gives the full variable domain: KAGVTQTPRYLIKTRGQQVTLSCSPISGHRSVSWYQQTPGQGLQFLFEYFSETQRNKGNFPGRFSGRQFSNSRSEMNVSTLELGDSALYLCASSLDSGGPGDTQYFGPGTRLTVL.

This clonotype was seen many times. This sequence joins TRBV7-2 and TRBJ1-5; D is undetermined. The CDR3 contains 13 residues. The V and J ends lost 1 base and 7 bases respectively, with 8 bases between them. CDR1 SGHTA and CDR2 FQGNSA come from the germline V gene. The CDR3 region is CASSLGLGQPQHF. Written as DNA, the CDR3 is TGTGCCAGCAGCTTAGGTTTGGGGCAGCCCCAGCATTTT.

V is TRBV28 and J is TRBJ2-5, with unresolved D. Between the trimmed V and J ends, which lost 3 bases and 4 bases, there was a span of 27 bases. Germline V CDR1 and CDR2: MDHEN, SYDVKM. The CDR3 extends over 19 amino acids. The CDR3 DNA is TGTGCCAGCAGTTTTCCGCGGCCTGTAGCAATCCCCCCCTCAGAGACCCAGTACTTC. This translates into CASSFPRPVAIPPSETQYF.

CDR3 DNA: TGTGCCATCGGACATCCCCGTAGCACAGATACGCAGTATTTT. It yields the protein CAIGHPRSTDTQYF. This rearrangement joins TRBV10-3 to TRBJ2-3; TRBD1 is a possible D gene (5 bases). The CDR3 length is 14 residues. The ends were cut back, 8 bases at V and 0 bases at J, with 12 bases in the middle. Germline V gene sequence: CDR1 ENHRY, CDR2 SYGVKD.

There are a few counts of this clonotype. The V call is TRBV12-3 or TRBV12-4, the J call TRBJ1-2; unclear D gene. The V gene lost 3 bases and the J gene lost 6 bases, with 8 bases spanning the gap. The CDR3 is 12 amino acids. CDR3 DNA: TGTGCCAGCAGTTTTCTTTGGGATGGCTACACCTTC. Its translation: CASSFLWDGYTF.

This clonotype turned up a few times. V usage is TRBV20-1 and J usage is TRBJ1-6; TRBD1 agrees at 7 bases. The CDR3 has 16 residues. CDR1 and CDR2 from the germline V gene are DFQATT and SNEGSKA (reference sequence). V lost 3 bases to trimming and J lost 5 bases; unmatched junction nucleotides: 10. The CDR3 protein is CSAREREGAHNSPLHF. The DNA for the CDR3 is TGCAGTGCTAGGGAGAGGGAGGGGGCCCATAATTCACCCCTCCACTTT.

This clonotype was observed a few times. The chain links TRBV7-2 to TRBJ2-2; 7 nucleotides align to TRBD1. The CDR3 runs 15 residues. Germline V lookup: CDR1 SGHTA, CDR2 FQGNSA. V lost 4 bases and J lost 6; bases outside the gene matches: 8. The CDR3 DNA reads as TGTGCCAGCAGCTCGGTCGACAGGGTGGCCGGGGAGCTGTTTTTT. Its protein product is CASSSVDRVAGELFF.

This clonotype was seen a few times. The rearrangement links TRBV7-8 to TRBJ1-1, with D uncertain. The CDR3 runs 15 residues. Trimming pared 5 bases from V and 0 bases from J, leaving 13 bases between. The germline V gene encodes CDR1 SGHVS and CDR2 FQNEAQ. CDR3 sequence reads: CASSPHGTLNTEAFF. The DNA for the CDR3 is TGTGCCAGCAGCCCCCATGGTACCCTGAACACTGAAGCTTTCTTT. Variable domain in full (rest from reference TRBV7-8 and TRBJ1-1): GAGVSQSPRYKVAKRGQDVALRCDPISGHVSLFWYQQALGQGPEFLTYFQNEAQLDKSGLPSDRFFAERPEGSVSTLKIQRTQQEDSAVYLCASSPHGTLNTEAFFGQGTRLTVV.

This chain's CDR3 is CASSQVETTYEQYF. CDR3 nucleotide sequence: TGCGCCAGCAGCCAAGTGGAGACCACCTACGAGCAGTACTTC. The chain has TRBV4-1 and TRBJ2-7; D remains ambiguous. V was cut by 1 base and J by 2 bases, with 9 bases left in between. Germline CDR1 reads MGHRA; CDR2 reads YSYEKL. The length of the CDR3 is 14 residues.

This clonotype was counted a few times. The CDR3 loop is CASRRLTDTQYF. In DNA form, the CDR3 reads TGTGCCAGCAGGAGGCTCACAGATACGCAGTATTTT. The gene calls are TRBV2 and TRBJ2-3; D gene uncertain. The CDR3 totals 12 residues. V lost 6 bases to trimming and J lost 2 bases, with 6 bases between them. Per the germline V gene, CDR1 is SNHLY and CDR2 is FYNNEI.

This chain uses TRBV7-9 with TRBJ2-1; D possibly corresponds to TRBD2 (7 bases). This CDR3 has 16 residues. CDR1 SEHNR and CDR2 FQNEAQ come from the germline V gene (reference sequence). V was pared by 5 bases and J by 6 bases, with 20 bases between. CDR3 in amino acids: CASSPIGGGTSNEQFF. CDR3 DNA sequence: TGTGCCAGCAGCCCCATAGGGGGGGGAACGAGCAATGAGCAGTTCTTC. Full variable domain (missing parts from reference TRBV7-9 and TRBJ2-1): DTGVSQNPRHKITKRGQNVTFRCDPISEHNRLYWYRQTLGQGPEFLTYFQNEAQLEKSRLLSDRFSAERPKGSFSTLEIQRTEQGDSAMYLCASSPIGGGTSNEQFFGPGTRLTVL.

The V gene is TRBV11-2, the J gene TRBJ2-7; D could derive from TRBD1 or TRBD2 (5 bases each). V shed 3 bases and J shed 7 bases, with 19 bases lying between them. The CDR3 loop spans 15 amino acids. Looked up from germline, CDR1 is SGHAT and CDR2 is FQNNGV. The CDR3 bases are TGTGCCAGCAGCTTTCCTGGGACGGAGCTGAGAGAGCAGTACTTC. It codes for CASSFPGTELREQYF.

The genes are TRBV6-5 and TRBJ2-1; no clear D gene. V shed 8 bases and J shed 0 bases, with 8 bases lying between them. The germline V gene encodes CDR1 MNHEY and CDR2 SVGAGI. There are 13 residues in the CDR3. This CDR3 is CASSASSYNEQFF. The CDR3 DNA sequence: TGTGCCAGCTCCGCCTCCTCCTACAATGAGCAGTTCTTC.

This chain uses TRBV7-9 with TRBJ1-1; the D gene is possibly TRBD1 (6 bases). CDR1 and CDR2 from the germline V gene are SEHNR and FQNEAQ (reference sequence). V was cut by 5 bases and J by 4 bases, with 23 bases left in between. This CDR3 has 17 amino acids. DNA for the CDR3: TGTGCCAGCAGCCATCCTATTACGGGGGCGGGAGGCACTGAAGCTTTCTTT. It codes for CASSHPITGAGGTEAFF.

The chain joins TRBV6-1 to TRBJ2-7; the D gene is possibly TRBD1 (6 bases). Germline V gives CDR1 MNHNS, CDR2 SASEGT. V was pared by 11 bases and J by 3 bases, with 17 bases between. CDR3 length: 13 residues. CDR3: CALSEGVSYEQYF. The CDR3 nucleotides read TGTGCCCTGTCTGAGGGGGTAAGCTACGAGCAGTACTTC.

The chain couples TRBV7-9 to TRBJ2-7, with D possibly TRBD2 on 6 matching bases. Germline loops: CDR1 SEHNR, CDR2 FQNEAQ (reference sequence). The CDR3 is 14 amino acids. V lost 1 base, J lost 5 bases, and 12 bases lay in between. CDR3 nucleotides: TGTGCCAGCAGCTTAGAGGAGGGTAGCCACGAGCAGTACTTC. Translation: CASSLEEGSHEQYF. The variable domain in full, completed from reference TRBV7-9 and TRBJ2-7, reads DTGVSQNPRHKITKRGQNVTFRCDPISEHNRLYWYRQTLGQGPEFLTYFQNEAQLEKSRLLSDRFSAERPKGSFSTLEIQRTEQGDSAMYLCASSLEEGSHEQYFGPGTRLTVT.

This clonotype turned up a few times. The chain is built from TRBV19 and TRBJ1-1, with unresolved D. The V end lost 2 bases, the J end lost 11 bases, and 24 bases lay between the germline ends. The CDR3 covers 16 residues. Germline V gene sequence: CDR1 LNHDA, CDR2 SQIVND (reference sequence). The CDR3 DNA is TGTGCCAGTAGTATACCACGTGACCCTCCGCCCTTAAAGGCTTTCTTT. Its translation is CASSIPRDPPPLKAFF.

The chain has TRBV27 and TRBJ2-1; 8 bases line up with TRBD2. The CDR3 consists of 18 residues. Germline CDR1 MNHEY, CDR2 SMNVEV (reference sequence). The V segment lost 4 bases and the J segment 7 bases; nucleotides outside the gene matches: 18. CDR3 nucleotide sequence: TGTGCCAGCAGTTATCCGCGGGGGGCAGCCCGTCCGAGGAATGAGCAGTTCTTC. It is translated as CASSYPRGAARPRNEQFF.

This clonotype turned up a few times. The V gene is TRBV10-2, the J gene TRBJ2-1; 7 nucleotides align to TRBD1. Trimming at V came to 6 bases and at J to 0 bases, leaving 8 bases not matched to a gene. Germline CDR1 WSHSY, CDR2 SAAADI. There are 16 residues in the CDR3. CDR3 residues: CASRLGQLSSYNEQFF. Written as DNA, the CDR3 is TGCGCCAGCAGATTGGGACAGCTGAGCTCCTACAATGAGCAGTTCTTC.

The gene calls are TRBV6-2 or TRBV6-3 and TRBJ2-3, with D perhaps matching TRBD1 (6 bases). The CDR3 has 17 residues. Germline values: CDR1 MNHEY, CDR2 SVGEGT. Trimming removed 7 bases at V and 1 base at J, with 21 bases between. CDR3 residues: CASNPAGVAFGTDTQYF. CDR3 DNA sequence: TGTGCCAGCAACCCTGCAGGGGTAGCGTTCGGCACAGATACGCAGTATTTT.

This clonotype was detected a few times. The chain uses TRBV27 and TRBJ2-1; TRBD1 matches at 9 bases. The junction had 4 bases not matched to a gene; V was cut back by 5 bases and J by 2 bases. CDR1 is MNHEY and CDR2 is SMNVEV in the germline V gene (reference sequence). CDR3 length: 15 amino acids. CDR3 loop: CASSPGTGTYNEQFF. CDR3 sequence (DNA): TGTGCCAGCAGTCCTGGGACAGGGACCTACAATGAGCAGTTCTTC.

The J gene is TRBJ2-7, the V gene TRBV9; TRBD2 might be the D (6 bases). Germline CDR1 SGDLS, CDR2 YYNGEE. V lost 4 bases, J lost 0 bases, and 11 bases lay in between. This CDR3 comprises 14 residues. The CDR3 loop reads CASSMGGFSYEQYF. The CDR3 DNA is TGTGCCAGCAGCATGGGGGGATTCTCCTACGAGCAGTACTTC.

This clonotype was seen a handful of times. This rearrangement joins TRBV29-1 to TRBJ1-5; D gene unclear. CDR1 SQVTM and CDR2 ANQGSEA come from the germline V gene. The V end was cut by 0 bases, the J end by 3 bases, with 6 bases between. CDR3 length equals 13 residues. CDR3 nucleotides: TGCAGCGTTGAAGACGGCTTCAATCAGCCCCAGCATTTT. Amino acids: CSVEDGFNQPQHF.

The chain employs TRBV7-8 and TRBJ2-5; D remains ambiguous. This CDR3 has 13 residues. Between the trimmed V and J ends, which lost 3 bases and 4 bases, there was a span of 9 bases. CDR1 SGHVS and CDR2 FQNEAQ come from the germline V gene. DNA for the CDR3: TGTGCCAGCAGCTTGTGGGTATCAGAGACCCAGTACTTC. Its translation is CASSLWVSETQYF.

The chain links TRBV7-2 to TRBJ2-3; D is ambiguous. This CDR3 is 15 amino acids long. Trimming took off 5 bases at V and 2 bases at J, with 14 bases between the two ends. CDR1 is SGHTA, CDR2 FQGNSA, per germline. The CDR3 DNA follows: TGTGCCAGCAGCGGCTCGCGTCGCCCCACAGATACGCAGTATTTT. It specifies CASSGSRRPTDTQYF.

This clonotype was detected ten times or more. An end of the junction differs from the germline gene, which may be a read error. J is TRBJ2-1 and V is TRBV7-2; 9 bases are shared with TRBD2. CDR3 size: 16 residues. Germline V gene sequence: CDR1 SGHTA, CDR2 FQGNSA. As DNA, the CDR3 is TGTGCCAGCAGCCTAGCCTCTAGCGGGGCCTACAATGAGCAGTTCTTC. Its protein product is CASSLASSGAYNEQFF.

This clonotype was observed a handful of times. The CDR3 region has the DNA TGCGCCAGCAGCATTCAGGGGGCAAGGAACACTGAAGCTTTCTTT. This encodes CASSIQGARNTEAFF. This sequence joins TRBV4-1 and TRBJ1-1; 8 bases are a match to TRBD1. CDR3 length: 15 amino acids. Germline values: CDR1 MGHRA, CDR2 YSYEKL. The V and J ends lost 5 bases and 1 base, in that order; junction bases with no gene match: 6.

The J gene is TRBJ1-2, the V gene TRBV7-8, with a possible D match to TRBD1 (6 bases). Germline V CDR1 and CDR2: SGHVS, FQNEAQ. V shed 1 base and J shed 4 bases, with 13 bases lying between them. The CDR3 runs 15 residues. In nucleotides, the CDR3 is TGTGCCAGCAGCTTAGGAGGCAGGGGAAGCTATGGCTACACCTTC. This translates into CASSLGGRGSYGYTF.

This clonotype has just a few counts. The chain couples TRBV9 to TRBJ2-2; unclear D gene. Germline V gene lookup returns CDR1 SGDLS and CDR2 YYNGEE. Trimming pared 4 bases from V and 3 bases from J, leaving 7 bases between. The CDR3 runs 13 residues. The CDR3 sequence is CASSPRDTGELFF. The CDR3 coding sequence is TGTGCCAGCAGCCCCCGGGACACCGGGGAGCTGTTTTTT.

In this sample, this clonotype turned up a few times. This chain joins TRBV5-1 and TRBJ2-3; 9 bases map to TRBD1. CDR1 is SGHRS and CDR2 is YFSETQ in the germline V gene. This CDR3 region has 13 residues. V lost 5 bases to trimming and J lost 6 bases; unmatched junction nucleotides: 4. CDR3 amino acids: CASRSDRGDTQYF. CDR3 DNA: TGCGCCAGCAGATCGGACAGGGGTGATACGCAGTATTTT.